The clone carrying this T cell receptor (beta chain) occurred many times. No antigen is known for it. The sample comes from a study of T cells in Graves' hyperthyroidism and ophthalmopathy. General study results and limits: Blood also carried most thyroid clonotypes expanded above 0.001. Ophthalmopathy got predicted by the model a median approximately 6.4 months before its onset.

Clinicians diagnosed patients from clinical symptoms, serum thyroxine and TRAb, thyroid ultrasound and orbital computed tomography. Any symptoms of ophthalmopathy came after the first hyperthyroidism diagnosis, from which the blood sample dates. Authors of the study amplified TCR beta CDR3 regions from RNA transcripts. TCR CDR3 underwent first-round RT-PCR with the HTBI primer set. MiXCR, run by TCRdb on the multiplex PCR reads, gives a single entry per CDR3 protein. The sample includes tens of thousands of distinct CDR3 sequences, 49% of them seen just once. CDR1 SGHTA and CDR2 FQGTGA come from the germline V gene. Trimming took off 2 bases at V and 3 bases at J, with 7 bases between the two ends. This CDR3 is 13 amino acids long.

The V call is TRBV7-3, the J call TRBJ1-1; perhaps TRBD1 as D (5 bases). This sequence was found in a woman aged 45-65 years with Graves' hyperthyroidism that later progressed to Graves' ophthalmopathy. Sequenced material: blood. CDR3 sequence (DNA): TGTGCCAGCAGCTTATGGGGGGACACTGAAGCTTTCTTT. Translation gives CASSLWGDTEAFF.